A selection of T cell receptor beta chains follows, all from one sample in a study of T cell repertoires in cytomegalovirus infection. For these TCRs, the target antigens are not known. TCRdb re-called the reads through MiXCR, storing one row per CDR3 protein. This table holds around 750,000 distinct CDR3 sequences, 30% to 35% found once. The sequencing used cultured CD8+ T cells from PBMCs, collected from culture after CMV antigen stimulation. These receptors came from a human donor in good health (CMV status not recorded). Some clones in this sample may be carry-over from other donors' samples. Both conserved end residues are part of each CDR3. Some rows mark clone size as missing; the rest say once, few, many or name a class of expanded clone.

cdr3_aa: CASRAYGGLGTGELFF
j_call: TRBJ2-2
clone_size: few
v_call: TRBV28

cdr3_aa: CASSPPSSPEQFF
j_call: TRBJ2-1
clone_size: .
v_call: TRBV18

cdr3_aa: CVSSSPTETHSYEQYF
j_call: TRBJ2-7
clone_size: .
v_call: TRBV27

cdr3_aa: CASSSPLNTEAFF
j_call: TRBJ1-1
clone_size: many
v_call: TRBV7-9

cdr3_aa: CASTTTAGEAFF
j_call: TRBJ1-1
clone_size: few
v_call: TRBV2

cdr3_aa: CAQTPGHDSPSGANVLTF
j_call: TRBJ2-6
clone_size: .
v_call: TRBV6-4

cdr3_aa: CASSTGTVNYEQYF
j_call: TRBJ2-7
clone_size: once
v_call: TRBV5-4

cdr3_aa: CASRQLSSYNEQFF
j_call: TRBJ2-1
clone_size: many
v_call: TRBV27

cdr3_aa: CASSSKTSGGLDEQFF
j_call: TRBJ2-1
clone_size: many
v_call: TRBV12-3/TRBV12-4

cdr3_aa: CASSYGGGKTQYF
j_call: TRBJ2-5
clone_size: .
v_call: TRBV27

cdr3_aa: CSARGGDSNQPQHF
j_call: TRBJ1-5
clone_size: few
v_call: TRBV20-1

cdr3_aa: CSSPSGAFF
j_call: TRBJ1-1
clone_size: .
v_call: TRBV20-1

cdr3_aa: CASSLFVGWDEQYF
j_call: TRBJ2-7
clone_size: few
v_call: TRBV7-6

cdr3_aa: CASSLGSGVGSDTQYF
j_call: TRBJ2-3
clone_size: .
v_call: TRBV7-6

cdr3_aa: CASSLPTGAVYGYTF
j_call: TRBJ1-2
clone_size: few
v_call: TRBV6-2/TRBV6-3

cdr3_aa: CASRHSGGGSYNEQFF
j_call: TRBJ2-1
clone_size: once
v_call: TRBV19

cdr3_aa: CASSWGQGGSPLHF
j_call: TRBJ1-6
clone_size: few
v_call: TRBV27

cdr3_aa: CASSIEPTWDEQFF
j_call: TRBJ2-1
clone_size: .
v_call: TRBV19

cdr3_aa: CIVGLAGAPHEQFF
j_call: TRBJ2-1
clone_size: few
v_call: TRBV29-1

cdr3_aa: CASSGTVRPSNYGYTF
j_call: TRBJ1-2
clone_size: .
v_call: TRBV12-3/TRBV12-4

cdr3_aa: CASRGGGLQNIQYF
j_call: TRBJ2-4
clone_size: .
v_call: TRBV6-1

cdr3_aa: CARGTANTGELFF
j_call: TRBJ2-2
clone_size: .
v_call: TRBV2

cdr3_aa: CSASLWDRGWIEDTEAFF
j_call: TRBJ1-1
clone_size: .
v_call: TRBV20-1

cdr3_aa: CASSRLGRNLQTQYF
j_call: TRBJ2-5
clone_size: .
v_call: TRBV27

cdr3_aa: CASSLGGAYQETQYF
j_call: TRBJ2-5
clone_size: many
v_call: TRBV7-6

cdr3_aa: CASRGRGALRYGYTF
j_call: TRBJ1-2
clone_size: few
v_call: TRBV2

cdr3_aa: CASSFPGGLNIQYF
j_call: TRBJ2-4
clone_size: .
v_call: TRBV7-9

cdr3_aa: CASSYEVGETQYF
j_call: TRBJ2-5
clone_size: few
v_call: TRBV6-5

cdr3_aa: CASSPYRVEKLFF
j_call: TRBJ1-4
clone_size: .
v_call: TRBV27

cdr3_aa: CATSDLGPSGGPDTQYF
j_call: TRBJ2-3
clone_size: few
v_call: TRBV24-1

cdr3_aa: CASSVEIQETQYF
j_call: TRBJ2-5
clone_size: .
v_call: TRBV6-1

cdr3_aa: CASSLGSGRSNQPQHF
j_call: TRBJ1-5
clone_size: few
v_call: TRBV13

cdr3_aa: CASSVGGGASSPLHF
j_call: TRBJ1-6
clone_size: .
v_call: TRBV9

cdr3_aa: CASSQPRGPHQGAFF
j_call: TRBJ1-1
clone_size: .
v_call: TRBV18

cdr3_aa: CANSILAGTDTQYF
j_call: TRBJ2-3
clone_size: .
v_call: TRBV19

cdr3_aa: CASSFGLAAYEQYF
j_call: TRBJ2-7
clone_size: few
v_call: TRBV5-5

cdr3_aa: CASSQDSGLGETQYF
j_call: TRBJ2-5
clone_size: many
v_call: TRBV4-1

cdr3_aa: CASRSLAGGEETQYF
j_call: TRBJ2-5
clone_size: .
v_call: TRBV4-2

cdr3_aa: CSARDLSYGGQPNTGELFF
j_call: TRBJ2-2
clone_size: .
v_call: TRBV20-1

cdr3_aa: CASSPSDGNTEAFF
j_call: TRBJ1-1
clone_size: few
v_call: TRBV19

cdr3_aa: CASSLRGFTYNEQFF
j_call: TRBJ2-1
clone_size: many
v_call: TRBV7-2

cdr3_aa: CASTPVSDEQFF
j_call: TRBJ2-1
clone_size: .
v_call: TRBV7-6

cdr3_aa: CASSHDSAGGTYNEQFF
j_call: TRBJ2-1
clone_size: .
v_call: TRBV7-6